This entry is about one TCR beta chain. What it binds is unknown. Generated by immunoSEQ multiplex PCR, the TCRdb table keeps only in-frame clones and is missing some. In the table there are around 34,000 clones, 85% to 95% of which are singletons. This entry is derived from a study of cytomegalovirus exposure and HLA in healthy donors. Overall study context: The roughly 700 first-cohort repertoires and the roughly 130 validation repertoires shared the same platform, a later analysis reported.

Trimming at V came to 6 bases and at J to 1 base, leaving 8 bases not matched to a gene. The germline CDR1 and CDR2 sequences are LNHDA and SQIVND (reference sequence). The CDR3 spans 16 residues. The study drew the donors from its roughly 110-subject validation cohort, separate from the 666-subject first cohort. Study-wide findings and caveats: In the roughly 120 validation repertoires, a later analysis found that first-cohort TCR clusters tended to co-occur. It was approximately 150 TCR beta chains that were listed as cytomegalovirus-associated.

The clonotype originates from a man between 18 and 35 years old in good health and CMV-seronegative. The chain is built from TRBV19 and TRBJ2-5; TRBD2 aligns across 10 bases. The sample consisted of PBMCs. CDR3 amino acids: CASSSQREGLQETQYF. CDR3 bases: TGTGCCAGTAGCAGTCAGCGGGAGGGCCTCCAAGAGACCCAGTACTTC.